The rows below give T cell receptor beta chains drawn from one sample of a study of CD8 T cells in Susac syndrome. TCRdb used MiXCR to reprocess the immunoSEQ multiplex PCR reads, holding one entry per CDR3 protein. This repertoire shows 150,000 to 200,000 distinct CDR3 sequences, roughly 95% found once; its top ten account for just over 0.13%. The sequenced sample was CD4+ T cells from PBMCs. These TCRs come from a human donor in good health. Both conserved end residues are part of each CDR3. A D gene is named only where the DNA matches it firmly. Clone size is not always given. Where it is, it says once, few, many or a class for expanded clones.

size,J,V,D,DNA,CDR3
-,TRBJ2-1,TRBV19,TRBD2,TGTGCCAGTAGTACCCGGACTAGCGGGAGCTCCTACAATGAGCAGTTCTTC,CASSTRTSGSSYNEQFF
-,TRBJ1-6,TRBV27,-,TGTGCCAGCAGTTTAGAACCCACCGGGATTTCACCCCTCCACTTT,CASSLEPTGISPLHF
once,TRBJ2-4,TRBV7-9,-,TGTGCCAGCAGCCCCGGAATAAACATTCAGTACTTC,CASSPGINIQYF
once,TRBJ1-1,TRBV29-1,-,TGCAGCGTCGCTAAGGGACAAGTAAACACTGAAGCTTTCTTT,CSVAKGQVNTEAFF
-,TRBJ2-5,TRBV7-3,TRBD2,TGTGCCAGCAGCACCGGGACTAGCGGCGAGACCCAGTACTTC,CASSTGTSGETQYF
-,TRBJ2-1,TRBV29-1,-,TGCAGCGTTGAACGCCCCGACAATGAGCAGTTCTTC,CSVERPDNEQFF
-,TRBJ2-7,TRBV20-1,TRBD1,TGCAGTGCTAGTTACGGGACAGGGCGCTACGAGCAGTACTTC,CSASYGTGRYEQYF
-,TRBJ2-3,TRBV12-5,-,TGTGCTAGTGGTTTCCTTGGAGGCCGAAGGGGCACAGATACGCAGTATTTT,CASGFLGGRRGTDTQYF
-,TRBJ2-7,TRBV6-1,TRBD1,TGTGCCAGCAGGGCCAGGGGGCCCTACGAGCAGTACTTC,CASRARGPYEQYF
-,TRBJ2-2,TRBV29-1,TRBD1,TGCAGCGTGTCACAGGGGACCGGGGAGCTGTTTTTT,CSVSQGTGELFF
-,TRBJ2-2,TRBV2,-,TGTGCCAGCAGTGTTGAGAACACCGGGGAGCTGTTTTTT,CASSVENTGELFF
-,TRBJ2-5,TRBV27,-,TGTGCCAGCAGCCGAAGGACAGAAGAGACCCAGTACTTC,CASSRRTEETQYF
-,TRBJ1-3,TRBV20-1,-,TGCAGTGCCTCAGGGTCACCCCGGACTGGAAACACCATATATTTT,CSASGSPRTGNTIYF
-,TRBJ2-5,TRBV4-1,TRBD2,TGCGCCAGCAGCCAAGATGGGCCCACTAGCGGGGGGGCCGAGGAGACCCAGTACTTC,CASSQDGPTSGGAEETQYF
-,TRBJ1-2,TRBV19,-,TGTGCCAGTAGTATAGGGATCGACTATCGAGGCTACACCTTC,CASSIGIDYRGYTF
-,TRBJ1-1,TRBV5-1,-,TGCGCCAGCAGCCCGCAACCGGAGGGGGAAGCTTTCTTT,CASSPQPEGEAFF
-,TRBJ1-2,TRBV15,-,TGTGCCACCAGCATTTACCGGGGGGCTAACTATGGCTACACCTTC,CATSIYRGANYGYTF
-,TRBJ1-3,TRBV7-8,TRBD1,TGTGCCAGCAGCTCCCTGGGACAGGGGGCTGGAAACACCATATATTTT,CASSSLGQGAGNTIYF
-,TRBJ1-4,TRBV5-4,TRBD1,TGTGCCAGCAGCTTGGACAGGGGAAGAAATGAAAAACTGTTTTTT,CASSLDRGRNEKLFF
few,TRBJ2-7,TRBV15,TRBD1,TGTGCCACCAGCAGAGATACCCGAAAGAGACAGGGCACCTACGAGCAGTACTTC,CATSRDTRKRQGTYEQYF
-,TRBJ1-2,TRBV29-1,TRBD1,TGCAGCGTCTTGACAGGGGCAGGCGGCTACACCTTC,CSVLTGAGGYTF
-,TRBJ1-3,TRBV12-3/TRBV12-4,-,TGTGCCAGCACCGTGTGGGCGCAGGGAAACACCATATATTTT,CASTVWAQGNTIYF
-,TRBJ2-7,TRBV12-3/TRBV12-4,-,TGTGCCAGCAGCCCGGGGGTCGGAGATTACTACGAGCAGTACTTC,CASSPGVGDYYEQYF
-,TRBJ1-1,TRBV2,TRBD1,TGTGCCAGCAATATAAGGGGACAGTACACTGAAGCTTTCTTT,CASNIRGQYTEAFF
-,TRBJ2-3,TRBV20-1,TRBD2,TGCAGTGCTAGAGATGCGCTAGCGGGAACTAGCACAGATACGCAGTATTTT,CSARDALAGTSTDTQYF
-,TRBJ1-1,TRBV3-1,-,TGTGCCAGCAGCCAAGATTCGGGGGGGCGATCTGAAGCTTTCTTT,CASSQDSGGRSEAFF
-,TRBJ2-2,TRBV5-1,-,TGCGCCAGCAGCCCGGCAGGGCGCACCGGGGAGCTGTTTTTT,CASSPAGRTGELFF
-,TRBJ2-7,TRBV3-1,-,TGTGCCAGCAGCCAAGATCGAGGGGTGGGCGAGCAGTACTTC,CASSQDRGVGEQYF
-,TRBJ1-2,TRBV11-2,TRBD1,TGTGCCAGCAGCTTAGTTGAACAGGGGTATGGCTACACCTTC,CASSLVEQGYGYTF
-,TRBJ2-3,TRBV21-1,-,TGTGCCAGCACCGAAAGGCATGGTAGCACAGATACGCAGTATTTT,CASTERHGSTDTQYF
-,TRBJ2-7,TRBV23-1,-,TGCGCCAGCAGTCAATCCCCCTACGAGCAGTACTTC,CASSQSPYEQYF
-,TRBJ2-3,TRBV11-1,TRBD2,TGTGCCAGCAGCTTTCCGGGACTAGCGGGGGGGGGCTATACGCAGTATTTT,CASSFPGLAGGGYTQYF